The 10 T cell receptor beta chains below come from one sample, sequenced in a study of blood T cell repertoires in COVID-19. Repertoires were generated with immunoSEQ multiplex PCR, while TCRdb's copy carries only in-frame clones and drops some. The sample has around 200,000 clones, more than 70% seen once. Sequencing was performed on peripheral blood. The receptors were gathered from a woman aged 45 to 65 with acute or convalescent COVID-19.

This chain links TRBV7-8 with TRBJ1-1, with D maybe TRBD1 (6 bases). The V gene lost 6 bases and the J gene lost 1 base, with 18 bases spanning the gap. CDR3 length: 16 residues. Per the germline V gene, CDR1 is SGHVS and CDR2 is FQNEAQ. Here the CDR3 reads CASRQTYLQGNTEAFF. The CDR3 DNA reads TGTGCCAGCAGACAGACATATTTACAGGGGAACACTGAAGCTTTCTTT.

The sample holds one count of this clone. The chain employs TRBV14 and TRBJ1-2; a possible D gene is TRBD1 (5 bases). CDR1 SGHDN and CDR2 FVKESK come from the germline V gene. Between the trimmed V and J ends, which lost 0 bases and 7 bases, there was a span of 9 bases. The CDR3 length is 13 residues. CDR3 DNA: TGTGCCAGCAGCCAAGATCTGGGGGGTGGCTACACCTTC. This gives the protein CASSQDLGGGYTF.

The rearrangement links TRBV5-4 to TRBJ2-3; 9 bases agree with TRBD2. The CDR3 spans 17 residues. V was clipped by 1 base and J by 6 bases; unmatched bases: 12. Germline V gene data show CDR1 as SGHNT and CDR2 as YYREEE (reference sequence). CDR3 in DNA: TGTGCCAGCAGCTTGCCCCTTAGCGGGAGAAAGGACGATACGCAGTATTTT. Translated, it gives CASSLPLSGRKDDTQYF.

The chain combines TRBV7-2 with TRBJ1-3; perhaps TRBD1 as D (6 bases). The V gene lost 3 bases and the J gene lost 2 bases, with 20 bases spanning the gap. The CDR3 is 18 residues long. CDR1 is SGHTA and CDR2 is FQGNSA in the germline V gene. The CDR3 DNA follows: TGTGCCAGCAGCTTGGGGCCGGGACAAACTGCGACTGGAAACACCATATATTTT. Its protein is CASSLGPGQTATGNTIYF.

V gene TRBV12-3 or TRBV12-4 combines with J gene TRBJ2-7; D gene unclear. V lost 3 bases to trimming and J lost 1 base, with 7 bases between them. The CDR3 is made up of 13 amino acids. The CDR3 reads CASSFGLSYEQYF. Written as DNA, the CDR3 is TGTGCCAGCAGTTTTGGGCTTTCCTACGAGCAGTACTTC.

The chain joins TRBV28 to TRBJ2-7, with D tentatively TRBD1 (6 bases). The CDR3 is 15 residues long. V was pared by 4 bases and J by 3 bases, with 16 bases between. Germline V lookup: CDR1 MDHEN, CDR2 SYDVKM. CDR3 DNA: TGTGCCAGCAGTTGGACAGACACTTCATTCTACGAGCAGTACTTC. Its protein is CASSWTDTSFYEQYF.

The chain combines TRBV7-9 with TRBJ2-7; TRBD2 matches at 9 bases. Germline trimming cut 5 bases from V and 5 bases from J; bases unmatched to any gene: 10. Per germline, CDR1 SEHNR and CDR2 FQNEAQ (reference sequence). This CDR3 comprises 15 residues. The CDR3 DNA sequence: TGTGCCAGCAGCCTCCAGGGACTAGCTGCTCACGAGCAGTACTTC. It translates to CASSLQGLAAHEQYF.

The chain links TRBV2 to TRBJ2-6; 7 positions agree with TRBD1. After removal of 5 bases from V and 2 bases from J, the junction contained 3 bases not matched to a gene. Per the germline V gene, CDR1 is SNHLY and CDR2 is FYNNEI. The CDR3 spans 15 residues. The CDR3 coding sequence is TGTGCCAGCAGTAGCCAGGGGGCTGGGGCCAACGTCCTGACTTTC. Translated, it gives CASSSQGAGANVLTF. The entire variable domain, with the rest obtained from reference TRBV2 and TRBJ2-6, is as follows: EPEVTQTPSHQVTQMGQEVILRCVPISNHLYFYWYRQILGQKVEFLVSFYNNEISEKSEIFDDQFSVERPDGSNFTLKIRSTKLEDSAMYFCASSSQGAGANVLTFGAGSRLTVL.

The chain recombines TRBV30 with TRBJ2-3; TRBD2 agrees at 7 bases. CDR3 length: 14 residues. The germline CDR1 and CDR2 sequences are GTSNPN and SVGIG (reference sequence). With V trimmed by 5 bases and J by 6 bases, 11 bases remained unmatched. CDR3 sequence (DNA): TGTGCCTGGGAAGTAGGGTGGGGAGGGGATACGCAGTATTTT. The encoded protein is CAWEVGWGGDTQYF.

The chain recombines TRBV6-4 with TRBJ2-3, with a tentative D call TRBD1 (6 bases). V lost 6 bases and J 1 base, leaving 23 bases between the germline ends. CDR3 size: 18 residues. Germline CDR1 MRHNA, CDR2 SNTAGT. As DNA, the CDR3 is TGTGCCAGCAGCTCCCAGCCAACCGGGGCAGGGGGCACAGATACGCAGTATTTT. Its translation: CASSSQPTGAGGTDTQYF.